The TCR beta chain under discussion was sequenced for a study of beta chain features in type 1 diabetes. Points on this clone: Antigen: not known.

CDR3 length equals 14 residues. The V segment lost 4 bases and the J segment 2 bases; nucleotides outside the gene matches: 0. CDR1 is MDHEN, CDR2 SYDVKM, per germline. CD45RO/CCR7/CD25/CD127/CD95/CD27 staining was used to isolate CD4+ naive, central memory, regulatory and stem cell-like memory cells by sorting. Expressed TCRB transcripts got sequenced, as all isolated RNA was reverse transcribed. The repertoire was sequenced with immunoSEQ multiplex PCR; TCRdb's copy has only in-frame clones and lacks some. The sample lists some 170,000 clones; over 55% were seen once. Whole-study results and caveats: Within each of all four CD4+ subsets, Type 1 diabetes patients had TCRB CDR3s that were moderately but significantly shorter.

Sequenced material: naive CD4+ T cells from blood. The chain links TRBV28 to TRBJ2-5; 11 bases are a match to TRBD1. This receptor was taken from a man aged 25-45 years with type 1 diabetes. The DNA for the CDR3 is TGTGCCAGCAGTTGGGACAGGGGGCAAGAGACCCAGTACTTC. Residues: CASSWDRGQETQYF.